In this sample, the clone carrying this T cell receptor (beta chain) turned up many times. As yet, its antigen is unknown. The data were obtained in a study of T-cell memory formation after mild COVID-19. Study background: Largely donor-specific TCR clusters were found.

The CDR3 has 15 residues. Germline V gene lookup returns CDR1 SGHRS and CDR2 YFSETQ. V was pared by 0 bases and J by 4 bases, with 13 bases between. Whole-study findings and limits: Balance between CD4 and CD8 was seen in clones contracting day 15 to 85, and a CD4+ lean was seen in later expanders. Prior to infection, memory already included some responding clones, suggesting cross-reactive memory joined. Nothing showed for sure that second-wave clones peaking on day 37 were SARS-CoV-2 specific.

TCRdb re-analysed the 5' RACE reads in MiXCR, keeping a single row per CDR3 protein. Counted here are 310,000 or so distinct CDR3 sequences, less than 20% occurring once; the ten biggest clones make up around a fifth. The sample taken for sequencing was PBMCs or a T cell subset sorted from them (not recorded which). This receptor was taken from a man aged 18-30 years who had mild COVID-19 (a few samples of this study predate the infection). Cell type and time point are not known. The chain employs TRBV5-1 and TRBJ1-2; maybe TRBD1 (6 bases). CDR3 sequence (DNA): TGCGCCAGCAGCTTGGGACAGGAAACTTTCTATGGCTACACCTTC. It translates to CASSLGQETFYGYTF.